This TCR beta chain was recovered during a study of OX40 agonist ivuxolimab in advanced cancers. At the level of the whole study: Ivuxolimab was an agonistic, fully human IgG2 monoclonal antibody directed against OX40 (CD134), a costimulatory receptor. The paper reports the monotherapy dose-escalation portion (N of about 54 patients) of the phase I ivuxolimab trial. Peripheral TCRbeta sequencing was intended to test whether TCR sequence diversity was altered and clonal T-cell expansion was caused by ivuxolimab. Among the roughly 52 dose-escalation patients, around 19 had hepatocellular carcinoma, around 15 melanoma, 9 renal cell carcinoma and 9 head and neck cancer. Partial responses were achieved by three dose-escalation patients, of whom one had hepatocellular carcinoma and two had cutaneous melanoma. In the dose-escalation cohort, approximately 83% of patients were male, and the mean age was 60 years with a range of roughly 20 to 80. Patients were allowed to have had prior anti-PD-1, anti-PD-L1 or anti-CTLA-4 therapy, and around 40% of the dose-escalation patients had previously received checkpoint inhibitors. Intravenous ivuxolimab was administered to patients every 2 weeks at six dose levels: 0.01, 0.1, 0.3, 1.5, 3 and 10 mg/kg.

For sequencing of the TCRbeta CDR3 region, genomic DNA was extracted from the sorted cells. The immunoSEQ Assay was used to sequence the TCRbeta CDR3 regions. In TCRdb, the immuneACCESS table is reduced to in-frame sequences with V and J assigned. These tables do not hold every clone; where another copy was compared, an unresolved V gene accounts for under half, and the others remain unexplained. The sample profile shows about 46,000 clones; roughly 87% of them were found once. Around 14% of the sample goes to the ten largest clones. The research as a whole found: Clonal expansion of both CD4+ and CD8+ blood T cells was observed from baseline to week 6 at doses 0.1 to 3.0 mg/kg. Low levels of normalized T-cell clonal expansion were also seen in some patients who did not respond. After ivuxolimab, expanded clones were on average more numerous among CD8+ T cells than among CD4+ T cells. The antigen specificity of the peripheral T cells that underwent clonal expansion was not determined. In partial responders in the 0.1-3.0 mg/kg groups, normalized peripheral clonal expansion was found to be among the lowest, especially among CD8+ T cells.

Turning to this clone: It has no known antigen specificity. The sample holds no much larger clone one base away, and base qualities are not on file.

Patients with autoimmune disease history or receiving systemic immunosuppression were excluded from the trial. Peripheral blood for TCR sequencing was drawn from every dose cohort at baseline, at cycle 4 day 1 and at cycle 7 day 1. The samples were drawn from a first-in-human, open-label, multicenter phase I dose-escalation trial of ivuxolimab. Adults with locally advanced or metastatic melanoma, renal cell carcinoma, hepatocellular carcinoma or head and neck squamous cell carcinoma were enrolled in the trial. CD4+ and CD8+ T cells were sorted separately from peripheral blood before TCR sequencing. The TCR was taken from an adult with an advanced solid tumor such as melanoma, head and neck, liver or kidney cancer. The material was CD4+ or CD8+ T cells sorted from blood, obtained in a trial of the OX40 agonist ivuxolimab.

The CDR3 reads as follows: CASSFGLTDQETQYF. At the DNA level, the sequence is TGTGCCAGCAGCTTCGGGCTGACAGACCAAGAGACCCAGTACTTC. The receptor chain draws on TRBV5-4 and TRBJ2-5, with TRBD1 perhaps the D gene, on 5 matching bases. The CDR3 has 15 amino acids, counting the end cysteine and phenylalanine. The read is trimmed to its CDR3 DNA, 45 bases read in frame from base 1. CDR1 and CDR2 are read off the germline V gene (reference sequence) as SGHNT and YYREEE. Between the V and J ends, shortened by 2 bases and 0 bases respectively, the junction contains 11 bases.